The 17 T cell receptor beta chains below all came from one sample that was sequenced in a study of T cell responses to AZD1222 COVID-19 vaccine. Sequencing used immunoSEQ multiplex PCR; TCRdb keeps in-frame clones, though not all of them. The repertoire holds about 150,000 clones, with more than 80% as singletons. The sample in question was peripheral blood, obtained 28 days after the second dose of the MenACWY control vaccine. The receptors were sampled from an adult who received the MenACWY meningococcal vaccine as a control.

The V and J genes are TRBV30 and TRBJ1-2; 9 bases are shared with TRBD1. The CDR3 loop spans 14 amino acids. With 2 bases clipped from V and 4 bases from J, the junction kept 5 bases outside the gene matches. Germline V gene data show CDR1 as GTSNPN and CDR2 as SVGIG (reference sequence). The CDR3 DNA reads TGTGCCTGGAGTACTCCGGGACAGGGCTATGGCTACACCTTC. The encoded protein is CAWSTPGQGYGYTF.

This chain uses TRBV11-3 with TRBJ2-7; 7 nucleotides line up with TRBD1. This CDR3 region has 15 residues. Germline V lookup: CDR1 SGHNT, CDR2 YENEEA. V shed 5 bases, J shed 4 bases, and the junction held 11 bases outside the gene matches. The CDR3: CASSAQTGLLYEQYF. The DNA for the CDR3 is TGTGCCAGCAGCGCCCAGACAGGGCTACTGTACGAGCAGTACTTC.

The V gene is TRBV18, the J gene TRBJ2-3; the D is unclear. The germline V and J ends were trimmed by 1 base and 0 bases, with 11 bases remaining between them. CDR3 length: 16 amino acids. Germline V lookup: CDR1 KGHSH, CDR2 LQKENI. CDR3 loop: CASSPLSDPSTDTQYF. The CDR3 region has the DNA TGTGCCAGCTCACCACTATCTGACCCTAGCACAGATACGCAGTATTTT.

This sequence joins TRBV3-1 (or the pseudogene TRBV3-2) and TRBJ2-2, with D maybe TRBD1 (6 bases). The V gene lost 2 bases and the J gene lost 6 bases, with 10 bases spanning the gap. This CDR3 comprises 14 residues. Germline assignment: CDR1 LGHDT and CDR2 YNNKEL (reference sequence). CDR3 in amino acids: CASSQRGSSGELFF. For the CDR3, the DNA is TGTGCCAGCAGCCAAAGGGGGTCCTCCGGGGAGCTGTTTTTT.

The V gene is TRBV27, the J gene TRBJ2-7; the D gene is possibly TRBD2 (5 bases). The ends were cut back, 2 bases at V and 5 bases at J, with 13 bases in the middle. The V gene's germline CDR1 is MNHEY and CDR2 SMNVEV (reference sequence). This CDR3 is built from 14 residues. The chain's CDR3 is CASSLDQEADEQYF. The CDR3 region has the DNA TGTGCCAGCAGTTTAGACCAGGAGGCCGACGAGCAGTACTTC.

This clone occurred once. The chain is built from TRBV5-5 and TRBJ1-4; possibly TRBD1 for D (6 bases). The CDR3 totals 12 residues. Germline assignment: CDR1 SGHKS and CDR2 YYEKEE (reference sequence). The V gene lost 4 bases and the J gene lost 8 bases, with 9 bases spanning the gap. The CDR3 DNA reads as TGTGCCAGCAGCCCGAGGGGGGAAAAACTGTTTTTT. Its protein is CASSPRGEKLFF.

The chain has TRBV19 and TRBJ1-5, with D unresolved. Germline loops: CDR1 LNHDA, CDR2 SQIVND (reference sequence). This CDR3 contains 13 residues. Between the trimmed V and J ends, which lost 3 bases and 4 bases, there was a span of 7 bases. CDR3 protein: CASSIAQNQPQHF. Written as DNA, the CDR3 is TGTGCCAGTAGTATCGCACAGAATCAGCCCCAGCATTTT.

The V call is TRBV7-3, the J call TRBJ1-1; D remains ambiguous. The CDR3 has 13 amino acids. Germline V gene data show CDR1 as SGHTA and CDR2 as FQGTGA. V was trimmed by 2 bases and J by 3 bases, leaving 7 bases between them. The CDR3 region has the DNA TGTGCCAGCAGCTTAGGCGGAGACACTGAAGCTTTCTTT. Protein: CASSLGGDTEAFF.

The rearrangement joins TRBV28 to TRBJ1-4; no firm D call. Between the trimmed V and J ends, which lost 6 bases and 0 bases, there was a span of 11 bases. The CDR3 loop spans 15 amino acids. Germline V lookup: CDR1 MDHEN, CDR2 SYDVKM. The CDR3 protein is CASSRDLPTNEKLFF. The DNA for the CDR3 is TGTGCCAGCAGCCGAGACCTACCAACTAATGAAAAACTGTTTTTT.

The rearrangement joins TRBV5-1 to TRBJ1-5; D is uncertain. This CDR3 contains 14 residues. V was cut by 0 bases and J by 2 bases, with 6 bases left in between. The germline V gene encodes CDR1 SGHRS and CDR2 YFSETQ. The CDR3, as DNA: TGCGCCAGCAGCTTGGGGCCAGGCAATCAGCCCCAGCATTTT. It is translated as CASSLGPGNQPQHF.

The chain couples TRBV5-6 to TRBJ1-6; D not certain. Germline CDR1 SGHDT, CDR2 YYEEEE. CDR3 length: 16 amino acids. V dropped 2 bases and J dropped 0 bases, with 9 bases sitting between them. The CDR3 is CASSFSGNSYNSPLHF. In nucleotides, the CDR3 is TGTGCCAGCAGCTTCTCAGGAAACTCCTATAATTCACCCCTCCACTTT.

The chain uses TRBV28 and TRBJ1-2, with TRBD1 matching over 9 bases. The germline V gene encodes CDR1 MDHEN and CDR2 SYDVKM. After removal of 1 base from V and 6 bases from J, the junction contained 6 bases not matched to a gene. The CDR3 totals 15 residues. The CDR3 is CASSLLQGALDGYTF. The CDR3 bases are TGTGCCAGCAGTTTATTACAGGGGGCGCTTGATGGCTACACCTTC.

The V gene is TRBV7-3, the J gene TRBJ2-3; 12 bases are a match to TRBD2. J was trimmed by 8 bases and V by 5 bases; bases with no gene match: 8. Germline V lookup: CDR1 SGHTA, CDR2 FQGTGA. CDR3 size: 15 residues. The CDR3 DNA reads TGTGCCAGCAGCACCGGGACTAGCGGGTCCTCTACGCAGTATTTT. Translated, it gives CASSTGTSGSSTQYF.

The chain combines TRBV14 with TRBJ2-2; 10 bases match TRBD1. The V gene end was trimmed by 5 bases and the J gene end by 4 bases; junction bases not matched to a gene: 10. CDR1 is SGHDN and CDR2 is FVKESK in the germline V gene. This CDR3 has 17 amino acids. DNA of the CDR3: TGTGCCAGCAGCGTAAGACAGGGGGCAAGAAGCACCGGGGAGCTGTTTTTT. Translating it yields CASSVRQGARSTGELFF.

CDR3 protein: CASTIPGVSYEQYF. In nucleotides, the CDR3 is TGTGCCAGCACCATCCCGGGCGTCTCCTACGAGCAGTACTTC. The chain employs TRBV28 and TRBJ2-7; D is undetermined. CDR1 MDHEN and CDR2 SYDVKM come from the germline V gene. Trimming took 7 bases from V and 0 from J, leaving 13 bases between them. The CDR3 spans 14 residues.

The chain joins TRBV20-1 to TRBJ2-7, with 7 nucleotides matching TRBD2. The trim removed 3 bases at V and 9 bases at J, leaving 14 bases unmatched. This CDR3 region has 14 residues. Per the germline V gene, CDR1 is DFQATT and CDR2 is SNEGSKA (reference sequence). The CDR3 loop is CSASVPSGGVGQYF. For the CDR3, the DNA is TGCAGTGCTAGTGTGCCTAGCGGAGGCGTGGGGCAGTACTTC.

The CDR3 sequence is CASSVAGGISSTDTQYF. The DNA for the CDR3 is TGTGCCAGCAGTGTAGCGGGGGGGATCTCAAGCACAGATACGCAGTATTTT. V gene TRBV25-1 combines with J gene TRBJ2-3; 11 bases line up with TRBD2. The junction had 6 bases not matched to a gene; V was cut back by 4 bases and J by 0 bases. The CDR3 runs 17 residues. CDR1 is MGHDK, CDR2 SYGVNS, per germline.